Listed here is a single T cell receptor beta chain. Its antigen is not known. The data originate from a study of shared clonotypes between healthy human individuals. As for the study in general: Per donor, CD8 memory used one plate, CD8 naive used two, CD4 memory used three and CD4 naive used three. Findings of the study overall: Naive subsets tended to show greater estimated richness than memory subsets. The sharing of about 5% of naive CD4 clonotypes was seen across several donors.

Between the trimmed V and J ends, which lost 7 bases and 0 bases, there was a span of 13 bases. The CDR3 runs 15 residues. Germline V gives CDR1 ENHRY, CDR2 SYGVKD. Running of the assay took place at deep level. Assay used: immunoSEQ multiplex PCR; TCRdb lists only in-frame clones, some missing. The sample lists 850,000 to 1,200,000 clones, under 80% occurring once. The V call is TRBV10-3, the J call TRBJ1-3; D perhaps matches TRBD1 (5 bases). This TCR came from a man aged 18 to 29 in good health. Sequencing was done on a sample of memory CD4+ T cells sorted from blood. As for subset: CD45RA-negative fraction. The CDR3 sequence is CAINAGASSGNTIYF. CDR3 sequence (DNA): TGTGCCATCAATGCCGGGGCCAGCTCTGGAAACACCATATATTTT.